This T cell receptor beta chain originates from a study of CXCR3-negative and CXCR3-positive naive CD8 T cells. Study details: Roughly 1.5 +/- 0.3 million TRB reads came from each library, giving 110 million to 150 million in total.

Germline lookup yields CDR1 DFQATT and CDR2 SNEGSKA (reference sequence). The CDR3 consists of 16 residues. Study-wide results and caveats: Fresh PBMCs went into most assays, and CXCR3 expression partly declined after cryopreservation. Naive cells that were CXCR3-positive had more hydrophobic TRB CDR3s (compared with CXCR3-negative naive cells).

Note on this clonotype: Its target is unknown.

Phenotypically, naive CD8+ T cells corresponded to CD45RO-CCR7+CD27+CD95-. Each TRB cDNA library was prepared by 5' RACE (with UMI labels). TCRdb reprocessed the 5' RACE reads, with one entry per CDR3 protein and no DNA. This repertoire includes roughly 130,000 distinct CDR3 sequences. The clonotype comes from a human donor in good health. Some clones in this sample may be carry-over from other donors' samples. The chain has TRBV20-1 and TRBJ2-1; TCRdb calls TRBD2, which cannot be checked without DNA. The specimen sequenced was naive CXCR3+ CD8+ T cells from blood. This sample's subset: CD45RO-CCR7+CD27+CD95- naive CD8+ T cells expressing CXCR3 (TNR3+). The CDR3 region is CSAREGSGNNYNEHFF.